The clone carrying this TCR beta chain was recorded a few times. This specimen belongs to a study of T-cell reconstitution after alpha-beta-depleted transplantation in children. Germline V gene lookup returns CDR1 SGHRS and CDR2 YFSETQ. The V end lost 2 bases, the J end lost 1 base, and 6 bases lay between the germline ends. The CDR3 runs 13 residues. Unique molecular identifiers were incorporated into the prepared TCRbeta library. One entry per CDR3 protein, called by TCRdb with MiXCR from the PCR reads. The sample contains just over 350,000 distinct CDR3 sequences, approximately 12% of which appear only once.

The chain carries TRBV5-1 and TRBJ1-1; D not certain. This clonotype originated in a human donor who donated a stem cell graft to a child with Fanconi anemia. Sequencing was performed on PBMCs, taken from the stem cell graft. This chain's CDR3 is CASSLTSNTEAFF. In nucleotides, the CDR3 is TGCGCCAGCAGCTTAACGTCGAACACTGAAGCTTTCTTT. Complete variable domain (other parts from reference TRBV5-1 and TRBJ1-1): KAGVTQTPRYLIKTRGQQVTLSCSPISGHRSVSWYQQTPGQGLQFLFEYFSETQRNKGNFPGRFSGRQFSNSRSEMNVSTLELGDSALYLCASSLTSNTEAFFGQGTRLTVV.